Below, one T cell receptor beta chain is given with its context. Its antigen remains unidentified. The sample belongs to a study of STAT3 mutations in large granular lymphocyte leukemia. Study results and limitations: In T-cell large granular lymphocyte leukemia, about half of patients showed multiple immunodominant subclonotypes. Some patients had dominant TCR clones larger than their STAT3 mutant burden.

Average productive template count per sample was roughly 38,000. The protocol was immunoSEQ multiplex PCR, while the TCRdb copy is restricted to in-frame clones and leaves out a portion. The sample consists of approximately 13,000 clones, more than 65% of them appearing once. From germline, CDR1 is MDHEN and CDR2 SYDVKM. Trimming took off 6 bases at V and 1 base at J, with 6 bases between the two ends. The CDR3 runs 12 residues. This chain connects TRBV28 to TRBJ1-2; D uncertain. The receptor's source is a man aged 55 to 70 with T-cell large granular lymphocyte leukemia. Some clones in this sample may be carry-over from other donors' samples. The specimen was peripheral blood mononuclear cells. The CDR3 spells CASRGVNYGYTF. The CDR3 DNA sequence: TGTGCCAGCAGGGGAGTTAACTATGGCTACACCTTC.